This T cell receptor (beta chain) was documented in a study of post-analysis software for immune sequencing data. The study, taken as a whole, reports: Controls showed significantly higher normalized Chao1 diversity than did multiple sclerosis patients. With TRBV5-6, TRBV5-1 and TRBV20-1 included, about five TRBV segments were more frequent in patients than in controls.

With respect to this clonotype: Its antigen is not identified.

Germline loops: CDR1 DFQATT, CDR2 SNEGSKA (reference sequence). The CDR3 is made up of 15 amino acids. V lost 6 bases to trimming and J lost 1 base; unmatched junction nucleotides: 10. Each TCR beta cDNA library carried unique molecular identifiers. From roughly 1 to 10 million T cells, 500,000 or so cDNA molecules were obtained. TCRdb ran MiXCR on the PCR reads and lists one entry per CDR3 protein. Altogether hundreds of thousands of distinct CDR3 sequences are present, about a third being singletons, with the ten largest covering 10% to 15%. Sample: blood. The chain has TRBV20-1 and TRBJ1-2, with 8 nucleotides matching TRBD1. This clonotype was obtained from a girl between 5 and 17 years old with multiple sclerosis. The DNA for the CDR3 is TGCAGTGCCATCACTGACGACAGGGGTAACTATGGCTACACCTTC. Protein: CSAITDDRGNYGYTF.